Detailed here is one T cell receptor (beta chain). The antigen is undetermined. The sample is drawn from a study of T-cell memory formation after mild COVID-19. Study-level results: The second-wave clones peaking on day 37 were not confirmed as SARS-CoV-2-specific. Later expanders leaned CD4+, whereas clones that contracted between day 15 and 85 were balanced CD4/CD8. Pre-infection memory showed some responding clones, and this suggested that cross-reactive memory joined. Mainly CM and EM harbored the contracting CD4+ clones; mainly EMRA harbored the CD8+ ones.

TCRdb fed the 5' RACE reads into MiXCR, producing one record per CDR3 protein. The profile shows more than 450,000 distinct CDR3 sequences, more than 15% of them singletons. The origin of this receptor is an adult woman who had mild COVID-19 (a few samples of this study predate the infection). Cell type and time point are not known. Sequencing used PBMCs or a T cell subset sorted from them (not recorded which).

This CDR3 is CASSASGSSSYEQYF. The CDR3 DNA follows: TGTGCCAGCAGCGCCAGCGGGAGTTCCTCCTACGAGCAGTACTTC. The rearrangement links TRBV9 to TRBJ2-7, with 8 bases that match TRBD2. V dropped 3 bases and J dropped 0; count of bases not matched to a gene: 5. The germline V gene has CDR1 SGDLS and CDR2 YYNGEE. The CDR3 spans 15 residues.